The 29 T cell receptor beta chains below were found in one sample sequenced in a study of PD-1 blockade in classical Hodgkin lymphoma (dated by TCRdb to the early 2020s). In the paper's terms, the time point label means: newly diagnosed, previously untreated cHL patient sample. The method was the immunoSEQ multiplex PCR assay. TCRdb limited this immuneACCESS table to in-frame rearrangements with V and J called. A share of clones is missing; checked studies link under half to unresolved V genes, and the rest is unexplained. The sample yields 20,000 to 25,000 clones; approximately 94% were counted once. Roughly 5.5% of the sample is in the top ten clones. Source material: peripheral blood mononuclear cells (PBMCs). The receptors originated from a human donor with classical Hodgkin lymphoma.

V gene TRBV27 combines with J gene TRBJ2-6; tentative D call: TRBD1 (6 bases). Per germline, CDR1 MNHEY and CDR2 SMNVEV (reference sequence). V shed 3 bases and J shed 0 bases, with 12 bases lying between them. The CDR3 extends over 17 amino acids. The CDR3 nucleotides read TGTGCCAGCAGTTTCGACAGGCCAGGCTCTGGGGCCAACGTCCTGACTTTC. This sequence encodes CASSFDRPGSGANVLTF.

The CDR3 sequence: CASSEISGSISYEQYF. Written as DNA, the CDR3 is TGTGCCAGCAGTGAAATATCAGGGAGTATCTCCTACGAGCAGTACTTC. This chain joins TRBV2 and TRBJ2-7; either TRBD1 or TRBD2 may fit D (5 bases each). V lost 2 bases to trimming and J lost 0 bases, with 14 bases between them. The CDR3 is made up of 16 amino acids. Germline V gives CDR1 SNHLY, CDR2 FYNNEI.

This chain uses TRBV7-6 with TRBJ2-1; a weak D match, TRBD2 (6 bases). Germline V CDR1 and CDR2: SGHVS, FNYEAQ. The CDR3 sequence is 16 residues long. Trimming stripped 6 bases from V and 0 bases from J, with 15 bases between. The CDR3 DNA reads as TGTGCCAGCAGTCCTCAAGCGGGCGGCTCCTACAATGAGCAGTTCTTC. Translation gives CASSPQAGGSYNEQFF.

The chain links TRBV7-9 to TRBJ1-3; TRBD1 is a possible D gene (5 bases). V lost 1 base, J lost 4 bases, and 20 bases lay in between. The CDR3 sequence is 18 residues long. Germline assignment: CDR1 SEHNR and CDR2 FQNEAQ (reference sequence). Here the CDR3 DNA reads TGTGCCAGCAGCTTAGGTAGCCCTGGAAGGGGTGGAGGAAACACCATATATTTT. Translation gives CASSLGSPGRGGGNTIYF.

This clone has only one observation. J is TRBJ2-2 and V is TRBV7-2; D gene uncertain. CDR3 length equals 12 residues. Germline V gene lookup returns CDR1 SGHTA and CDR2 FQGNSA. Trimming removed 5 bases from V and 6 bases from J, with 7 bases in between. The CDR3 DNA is TGTGCCAGCAGCCCTCTACCCGGGGAGCTGTTTTTT. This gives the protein CASSPLPGELFF.

The CDR3 here is CASSLGMVETQYF. The CDR3 nucleotides are TGTGCCAGCAGCCTAGGTATGGTGGAGACCCAGTACTTC. This chain links TRBV7-2 with TRBJ2-5; D unclear. CDR3 length equals 13 residues. Trimming removed 5 bases at V and 5 bases at J, with 12 bases between. Germline lookup yields CDR1 SGHTA and CDR2 FQGNSA.

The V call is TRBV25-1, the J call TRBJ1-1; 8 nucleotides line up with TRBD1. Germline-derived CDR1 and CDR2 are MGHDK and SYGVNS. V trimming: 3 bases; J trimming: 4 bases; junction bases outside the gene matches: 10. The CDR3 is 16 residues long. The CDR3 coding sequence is TGTGCCAGCAGTGAGCCGCCAGGACAGGGTAGCACTGAAGCTTTCTTT. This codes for CASSEPPGQGSTEAFF.

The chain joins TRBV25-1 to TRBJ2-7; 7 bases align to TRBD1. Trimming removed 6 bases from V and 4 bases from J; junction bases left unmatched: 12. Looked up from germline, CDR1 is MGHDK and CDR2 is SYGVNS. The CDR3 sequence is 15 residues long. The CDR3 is CASSARGQLRYEQYF. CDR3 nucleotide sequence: TGTGCCAGCAGCGCTCGGGGACAGCTCCGTTACGAGCAGTACTTC.

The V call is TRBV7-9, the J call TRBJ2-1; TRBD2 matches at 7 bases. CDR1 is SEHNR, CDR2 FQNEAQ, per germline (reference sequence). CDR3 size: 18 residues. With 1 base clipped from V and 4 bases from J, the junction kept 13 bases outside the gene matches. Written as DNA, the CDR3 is TGTGCCAGCAGCTTAGAGGTTGGTAGCAGCGGGGCTTACAATGAGCAGTTCTTC. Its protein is CASSLEVGSSGAYNEQFF.

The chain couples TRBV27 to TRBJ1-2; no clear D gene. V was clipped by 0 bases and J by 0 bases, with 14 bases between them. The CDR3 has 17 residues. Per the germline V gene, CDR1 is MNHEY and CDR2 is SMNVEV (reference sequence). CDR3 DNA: TGTGCCAGCAGTTTATCGCCCGGGCCTTCAGCTAACTATGGCTACACCTTC. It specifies CASSLSPGPSANYGYTF.

The CDR3 bases are TGTGCCAGCACCCCGAAAGGGGAGGGGAATCAGCCCCAGCATTTT. Protein sequence: CASTPKGEGNQPQHF. This chain uses TRBV6-5 with TRBJ1-5, with D possibly TRBD1 on 5 matching bases. The germline gives CDR1 MNHEY, CDR2 SVGAGI. The CDR3 totals 15 residues. Trimming pared 7 bases from V and 4 bases from J, leaving 17 bases between.

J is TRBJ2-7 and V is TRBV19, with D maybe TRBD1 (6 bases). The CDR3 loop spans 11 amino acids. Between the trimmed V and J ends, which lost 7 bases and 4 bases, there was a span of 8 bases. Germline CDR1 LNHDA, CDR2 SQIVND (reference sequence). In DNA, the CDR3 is TGTGCCAGTACCCAGGGGTACGAGCAGTACTTC. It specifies CASTQGYEQYF.

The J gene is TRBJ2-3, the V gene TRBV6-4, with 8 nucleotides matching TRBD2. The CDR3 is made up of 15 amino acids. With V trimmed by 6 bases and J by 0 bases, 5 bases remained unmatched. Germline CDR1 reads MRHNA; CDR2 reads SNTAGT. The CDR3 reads CASSPTSESTDTQYF. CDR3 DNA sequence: TGTGCCAGCAGCCCGACTAGCGAAAGCACAGATACGCAGTATTTT.

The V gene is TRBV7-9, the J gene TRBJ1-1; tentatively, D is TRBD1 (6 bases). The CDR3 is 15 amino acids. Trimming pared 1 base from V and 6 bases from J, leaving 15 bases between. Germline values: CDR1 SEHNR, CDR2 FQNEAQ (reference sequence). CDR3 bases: TGTGCCAGCAGCTTAGAACAGGGCGGAATTGCTGAAGCTTTCTTT. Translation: CASSLEQGGIAEAFF. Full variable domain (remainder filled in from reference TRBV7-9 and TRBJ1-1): DTGVSQNPRHKITKRGQNVTFRCDPISEHNRLYWYRQTLGQGPEFLTYFQNEAQLEKSRLLSDRFSAERPKGSFSTLEIQRTEQGDSAMYLCASSLEQGGIAEAFFGQGTRLTVV.

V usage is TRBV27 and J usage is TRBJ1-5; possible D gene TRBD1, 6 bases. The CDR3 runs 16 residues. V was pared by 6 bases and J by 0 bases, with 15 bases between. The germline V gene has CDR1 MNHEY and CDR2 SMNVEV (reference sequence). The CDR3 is CASSRGGTYSNQPQHF. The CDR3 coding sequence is TGTGCCAGCAGCCGAGGGGGGACGTATAGCAATCAGCCCCAGCATTTT.

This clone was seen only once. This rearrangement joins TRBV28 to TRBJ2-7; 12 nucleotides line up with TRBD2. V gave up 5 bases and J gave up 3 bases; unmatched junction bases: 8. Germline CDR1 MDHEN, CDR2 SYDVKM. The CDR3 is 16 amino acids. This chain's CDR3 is CASSPALAGGLYEQYF. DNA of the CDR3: TGTGCCAGCAGTCCGGCTCTAGCGGGGGGGCTCTACGAGCAGTACTTC.

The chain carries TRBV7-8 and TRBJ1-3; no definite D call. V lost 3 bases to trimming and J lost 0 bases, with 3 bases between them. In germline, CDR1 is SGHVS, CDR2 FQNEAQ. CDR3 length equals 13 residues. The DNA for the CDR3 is TGTGCCAGCAGCTTGAGCTCTGGAAACACCATATATTTT. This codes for CASSLSSGNTIYF.

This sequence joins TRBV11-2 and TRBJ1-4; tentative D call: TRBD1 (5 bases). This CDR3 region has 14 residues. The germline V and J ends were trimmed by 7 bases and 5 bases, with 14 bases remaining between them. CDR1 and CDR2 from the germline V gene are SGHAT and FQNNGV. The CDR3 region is CASNQGTANEKLFF. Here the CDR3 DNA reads TGTGCCAGCAACCAAGGGACCGCCAATGAAAAACTGTTTTTT.

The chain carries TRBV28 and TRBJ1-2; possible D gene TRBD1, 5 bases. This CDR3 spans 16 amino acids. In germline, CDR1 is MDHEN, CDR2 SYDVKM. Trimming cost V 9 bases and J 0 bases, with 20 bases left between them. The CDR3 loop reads CASYSGTIYSNYGYTF. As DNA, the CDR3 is TGTGCCAGTTACTCCGGGACTATTTACTCTAACTATGGCTACACCTTC.

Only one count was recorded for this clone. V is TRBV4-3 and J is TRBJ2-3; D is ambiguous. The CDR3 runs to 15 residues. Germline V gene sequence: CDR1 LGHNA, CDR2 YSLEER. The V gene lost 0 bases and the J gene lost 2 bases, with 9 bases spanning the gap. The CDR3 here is CASSQDWRPTDTQYF. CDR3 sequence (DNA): TGCGCCAGCAGCCAAGACTGGCGGCCCACAGATACGCAGTATTTT.

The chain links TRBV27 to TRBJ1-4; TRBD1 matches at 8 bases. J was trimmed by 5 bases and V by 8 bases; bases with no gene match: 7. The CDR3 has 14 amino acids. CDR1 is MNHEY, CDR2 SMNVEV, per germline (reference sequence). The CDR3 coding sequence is TGTGCCAGCCGAAAACAGGGGGGAAATGAAAAACTGTTTTTT. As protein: CASRKQGGNEKLFF.

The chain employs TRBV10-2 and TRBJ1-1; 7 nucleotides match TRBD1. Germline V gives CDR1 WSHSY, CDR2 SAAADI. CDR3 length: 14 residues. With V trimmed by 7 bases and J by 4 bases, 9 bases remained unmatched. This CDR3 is CASKLTGEATEAFF. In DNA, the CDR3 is TGCGCCAGCAAACTAACAGGGGAGGCCACTGAAGCTTTCTTT.

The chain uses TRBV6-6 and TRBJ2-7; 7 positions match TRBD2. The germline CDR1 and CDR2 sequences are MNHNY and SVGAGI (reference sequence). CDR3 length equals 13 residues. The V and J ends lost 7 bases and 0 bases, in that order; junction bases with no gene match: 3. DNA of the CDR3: TGTGCCAGCACGGCTAGCGGCTCCTACGAGCAGTACTTC. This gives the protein CASTASGSYEQYF.

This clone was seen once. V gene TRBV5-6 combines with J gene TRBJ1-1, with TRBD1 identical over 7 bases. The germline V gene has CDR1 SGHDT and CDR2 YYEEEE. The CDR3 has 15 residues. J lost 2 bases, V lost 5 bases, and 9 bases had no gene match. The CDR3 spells CASRAPGQRNTEAFF. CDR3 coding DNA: TGTGCCAGCAGAGCCCCGGGACAGAGAAACACTGAAGCTTTCTTT.

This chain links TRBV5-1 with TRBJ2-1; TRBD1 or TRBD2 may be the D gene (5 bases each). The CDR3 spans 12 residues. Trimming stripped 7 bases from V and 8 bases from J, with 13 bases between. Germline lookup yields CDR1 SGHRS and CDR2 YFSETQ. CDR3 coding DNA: TGCGCCAGCCGGGACGGCCTGGATGAGCAGTTCTTC. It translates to CASRDGLDEQFF.

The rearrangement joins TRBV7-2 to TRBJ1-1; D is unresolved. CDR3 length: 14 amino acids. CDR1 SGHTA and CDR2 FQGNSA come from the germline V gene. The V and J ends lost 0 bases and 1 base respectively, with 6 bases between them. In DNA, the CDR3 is TGTGCCAGCAGCTTAGCGGCCCAGAACACTGAAGCTTTCTTT. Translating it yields CASSLAAQNTEAFF.

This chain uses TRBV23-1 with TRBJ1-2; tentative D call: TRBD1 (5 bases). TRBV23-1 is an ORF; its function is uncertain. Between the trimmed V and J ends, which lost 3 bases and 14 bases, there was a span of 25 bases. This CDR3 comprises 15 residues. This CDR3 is CASSHRYGTLAEKTF. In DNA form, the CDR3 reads TGCGCCAGCAGTCACCGCTACGGGACGTTAGCCGAGAAAACCTTC.

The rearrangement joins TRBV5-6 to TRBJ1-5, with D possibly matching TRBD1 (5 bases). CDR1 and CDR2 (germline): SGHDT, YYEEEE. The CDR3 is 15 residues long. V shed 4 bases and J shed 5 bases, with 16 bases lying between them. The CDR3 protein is CASSPSSGVYQPQHF. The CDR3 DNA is TGTGCCAGCAGCCCTTCCTCGGGGGTTTATCAGCCCCAGCATTTT.

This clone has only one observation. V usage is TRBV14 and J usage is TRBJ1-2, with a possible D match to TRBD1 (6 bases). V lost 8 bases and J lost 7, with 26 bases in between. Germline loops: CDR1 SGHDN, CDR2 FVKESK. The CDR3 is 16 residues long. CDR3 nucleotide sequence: TGTGCCAGCTCCCCCATGAGGGACATCCTGGGCTCTGGCTACACCTTC. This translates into CASSPMRDILGSGYTF.